This T cell receptor beta chain was identified during a study of T cells after yellow fever vaccination. Whole-study context: Libraries from low-cell-number fractions were prepared with the SMART-Seq v4 Ultra Low Input RNA kit.

Trimming pared 3 bases from V and 5 bases from J, leaving 17 bases between. This CDR3 is built from 15 residues. Germline values: CDR1 SGHRS, CDR2 YFSETQ. TCRdb processed the 5' RACE reads anew with MiXCR; each CDR3 protein has one entry. The table lists about 510,000 distinct CDR3 sequences, about a fifth of them singletons. J is TRBJ1-1 and V is TRBV5-1; no reliable D call. This receptor was identified in a man aged 18 to 30 who received the YFV17D yellow fever vaccine. The sample consisted of PBMCs, taken 20 to 25 days after the first yellow fever vaccination. CDR3 in DNA: TGCGCCAGCAGCTCAGGACGAGGCGGGTGGACTGAAGCTTTCTTT. As protein: CASSSGRGGWTEAFF.